Listed below are T cell receptor beta chains from one sample, sequenced in a study of tumor T cells in aggressive B-cell lymphoma. Repertoires were generated with immunoSEQ multiplex PCR, while TCRdb's copy carries only in-frame clones and drops some. In the table there are approximately 12,000 clones, about nine tenths of which are singletons. The sample taken for sequencing was tumor tissue. The receptor set was obtained from an adult with diffuse large B cell lymphoma. Each CDR3 is given with its conserved first and last residue. The D gene is left open where the match is weak. Rows may omit the clone size; those that give it use once, few, many or a size class.

J: TRBJ1-5
V: TRBV6-1
D: TRBD1
size: NA
CDR3: CASSGQGARQPQHF
DNA: TGTGCCAGCAGTGGACAGGGGGCGAGGCAGCCCCAGCATTTT

J: TRBJ2-1
V: TRBV30
D: NA
size: NA
CDR3: CAWAGVSSSYNEQFF
DNA: TGTGCCTGGGCGGGTGTCAGCAGCTCCTACAATGAGCAGTTCTTC

J: TRBJ2-7
V: TRBV19
D: NA
size: NA
CDR3: CASSRTDSYEQYF
DNA: TGTGCCAGTAGCCGGACTGACTCCTACGAGCAGTACTTC

J: TRBJ1-6
V: TRBV6-5
D: NA
size: NA
CDR3: CASGWGGGSYNSPLHF
DNA: TGTGCCAGCGGTTGGGGGGGAGGCTCCTATAATTCACCCCTCCACTTT

J: TRBJ2-2
V: TRBV5-6
D: NA
size: NA
CDR3: CASSSLTGNTGELFF
DNA: TGTGCCAGCAGCTCTTTGACAGGGAACACCGGGGAGCTGTTTTTT

J: TRBJ1-3
V: TRBV18
D: TRBD1
size: NA
CDR3: CASSRAGTGDTIYF
DNA: TGTGCCAGCTCACGAGCCGGGACAGGGGACACCATATATTTT

J: TRBJ2-7
V: TRBV6-5
D: NA
size: NA
CDR3: CASSQAGRNYEQYF
DNA: TGTGCCAGCAGTCAAGCTGGGAGAAACTACGAGCAGTACTTC

J: TRBJ2-2
V: TRBV2
D: NA
size: NA
CDR3: CASSELGARTGELFF
DNA: TGTGCCAGCAGTGAATTGGGGGCGCGTACCGGGGAGCTGTTTTTT

J: TRBJ2-3
V: TRBV7-2
D: NA
size: NA
CDR3: CASSLQATSTDTQYF
DNA: TGTGCCAGCAGCTTACAAGCGACTAGCACAGATACGCAGTATTTT

J: TRBJ2-5
V: TRBV6-5
D: NA
size: NA
CDR3: CASRRSETQYF
DNA: TGTGCCAGCAGGCGGAGCGAGACCCAGTACTTC

J: TRBJ1-5
V: TRBV6-5
D: NA
size: once
CDR3: CASSYQGWEPQHF
DNA: TGTGCCAGCAGTTACCAGGGGTGGGAGCCCCAGCATTTT

J: TRBJ2-2
V: TRBV2
D: NA
size: few
CDR3: CAINGPRGDTGELFF
DNA: TGTGCCATAAATGGTCCCAGGGGTGACACCGGGGAGCTGTTTTTT

J: TRBJ2-3
V: TRBV5-1
D: NA
size: NA
CDR3: CASSEQGYRADTQYF
DNA: TGCGCCAGCAGCGAACAGGGATACCGGGCAGATACGCAGTATTTT

J: TRBJ2-2
V: TRBV6-5
D: TRBD1
size: NA
CDR3: CASRGQGESGELFF
DNA: TGTGCCAGCAGAGGACAGGGGGAGTCCGGGGAGCTGTTTTTT

J: TRBJ2-7
V: TRBV10-3
D: TRBD2
size: NA
CDR3: CAIRPGTSSYEQYF
DNA: TGTGCCATCAGACCCGGGACTAGTAGCTACGAGCAGTACTTC

J: TRBJ2-3
V: TRBV10-1
D: NA
size: NA
CDR3: CASSQSAYYTQYF
DNA: TGCGCCAGCAGCCAAAGTGCCTATTATACGCAGTATTTT

J: TRBJ2-2
V: TRBV5-5
D: TRBD2
size: NA
CDR3: CASSPVAGATGELFF
DNA: TGTGCCAGCAGCCCTGTAGCGGGGGCCACCGGGGAGCTGTTTTTT

J: TRBJ1-5
V: TRBV28
D: NA
size: NA
CDR3: CASTSWGGEPQHF
DNA: TGTGCCAGCACCTCGTGGGGAGGGGAGCCCCAGCATTTT

J: TRBJ2-1
V: TRBV5-1
D: TRBD1
size: NA
CDR3: CASKDGTGIREQFF
DNA: TGCGCCAGCAAGGACGGGACAGGGATTCGGGAGCAGTTCTTC

J: TRBJ2-3
V: TRBV28
D: TRBD1
size: NA
CDR3: CASSRQGYSGADTQYF
DNA: TGTGCCAGCAGTAGACAGGGCTATAGTGGAGCAGATACGCAGTATTTT

J: TRBJ2-7
V: TRBV2
D: NA
size: NA
CDR3: CASSLPGHNSYEQYF
DNA: TGTGCCAGCAGTCTACCGGGACACAACTCCTACGAGCAGTACTTC

J: TRBJ2-1
V: TRBV28
D: NA
size: NA
CDR3: CATNPTSNEQFF
DNA: TGTGCCACCAATCCGACAAGTAATGAGCAGTTCTTC

J: TRBJ1-5
V: TRBV28
D: TRBD1
size: NA
CDR3: CASTLWRTGVDQPQHF
DNA: TGTGCCAGCACCCTATGGCGGACAGGGGTGGATCAGCCCCAGCATTTT

J: TRBJ2-7
V: TRBV4-1
D: TRBD2
size: NA
CDR3: CASSQVGRIYEQYF
DNA: TGCGCCAGCAGCCAGGTCGGGAGGATCTACGAGCAGTACTTC

J: TRBJ1-2
V: TRBV5-3
D: TRBD1
size: once
CDR3: CARSSRQGERNYGYTF
DNA: TGTGCCAGAAGCTCTCGTCAGGGGGAGCGTAACTATGGCTACACCTTC

J: TRBJ1-5
V: TRBV28
D: NA
size: NA
CDR3: CASSIPPGAQHF
DNA: TGTGCCAGCAGCATACCCCCCGGGGCCCAGCATTTT

J: TRBJ1-2
V: TRBV23-1
D: NA
size: NA
CDR3: CASSQLRGGSRGYTF
DNA: TGCGCCAGCAGTCAATTACGGGGGGGGTCTCGGGGCTACACCTTC